A selection of T cell receptor beta chains follows, all from one sample in a study of cytomegalovirus exposure and HLA in healthy donors. The data were produced by immunoSEQ multiplex PCR, yet TCRdb's version contains in-frame clones alone and is incomplete. The sample includes some 120,000 clones, approximately 79% of them seen just once. The source material was PBMCs. All receptors come from a man between 25 and 39 years old in good health and CMV-seronegative. Both conserved end residues are part of each CDR3. A D gene is named only where the DNA matches it firmly. The size field is filled for only some rows; it gives once, few, many or a size class.

D	size	V	J	CDR3	DNA
.	few	TRBV19	TRBJ1-5	CASSVRTGKTLGSNQPQHF	TGTGCCAGTAGTGTTCGAACGGGGAAAACATTAGGTAGCAATCAGCCCCAGCATTTT
.	.	TRBV5-4	TRBJ1-3	CASSFRGEVGGNTIYF	TGTGCCAGCAGCTTCCGAGGGGAGGTGGGTGGAAACACCATATATTTT
TRBD1	.	TRBV5-4	TRBJ2-3	CASSGTGVSDTQYF	TGTGCCAGCAGCGGGACAGGGGTATCAGATACGCAGTATTTT
.	.	TRBV5-1	TRBJ2-5	CASSFQGGGETQYF	TGCGCCAGCAGCTTTCAGGGAGGCGGAGAGACCCAGTACTTC
TRBD2	.	TRBV15	TRBJ2-3	CATSRDGGGPDTQYF	TGTGCCACCAGCAGAGACGGGGGGGGCCCAGATACGCAGTATTTT
TRBD1	few	TRBV4-1	TRBJ1-4	CASSQDPDRGGRANEKLFF	TGCGCCAGCAGCCAAGATCCGGACAGGGGAGGGCGGGCTAATGAAAAACTGTTTTTT
.	.	TRBV29-1	TRBJ2-7	CSVGGGGLYEQYF	TGCAGCGTTGGTGGGGGGGGGCTATACGAGCAGTACTTC
.	.	TRBV13	TRBJ2-3	CASPRADTQYF	TGTGCCAGCCCAAGAGCAGATACGCAGTATTTT
.	.	TRBV29-1	TRBJ2-1	CSVEAQGGYNEQFF	TGCAGCGTTGAGGCCCAGGGGGGATACAATGAGCAGTTCTTC
.	.	TRBV5-4	TRBJ1-2	CASSSTQDSPNYGYTF	TGTGCCAGCAGCTCAACTCAGGACAGTCCTAACTATGGCTACACCTTC
TRBD1	.	TRBV6-1	TRBJ1-2	CASSLEAGTALGYTF	TGTGCCAGCAGCCTCGAAGCCGGGACAGCACTTGGCTACACCTTC
TRBD1	few	TRBV6-6	TRBJ2-1	CASIQGDWFF	TGTGCCAGCATACAGGGGGATTGGTTCTTC
.	few	TRBV11-2	TRBJ1-1	CASSLAGTEAFF	TGTGCCAGCAGCTTAGCGGGCACTGAAGCTTTCTTT
.	.	TRBV9	TRBJ2-1	CASSPPGRAYNEQFF	TGTGCCAGCAGCCCGCCCGGGAGAGCCTACAATGAGCAGTTCTTC
TRBD2	.	TRBV4-1	TRBJ2-3	CASSHWTSGGADTQYF	TGCGCCAGCAGCCACTGGACTAGCGGGGGGGCGGATACGCAGTATTTT
TRBD2	.	TRBV7-2	TRBJ2-7	CASSLGGGLTYEQYF	TGTGCCAGCAGCTTAGGCGGGGGGTTAACCTACGAGCAGTACTTC
.	.	TRBV10-1	TRBJ2-2	CASSPRLGRGNTGELFF	TGCGCCAGCAGCCCGAGGTTAGGCAGGGGGAACACCGGGGAGCTGTTTTTT
.	.	TRBV5-1	TRBJ1-2	CASSLAGQYGYTF	TGCGCCAGCAGCTTGGCCGGACAGTATGGCTACACCTTC
.	.	TRBV6-6	TRBJ1-3	CASSYSTVSGNTIYF	TGTGCCAGCAGTTACTCAACGGTTTCTGGAAACACCATATATTTT
.	.	TRBV27	TRBJ1-3	CASSPLSGQYEDTIYF	TGTGCCAGCAGTCCACTCTCGGGTCAATATGAGGACACCATATATTTT
.	.	TRBV4-1	TRBJ1-5	CASSQDPNQPQHF	TGCGCCAGCAGCCAAGATCCGAATCAGCCCCAGCATTTT
TRBD2	.	TRBV5-1	TRBJ2-3	CASSSQRGATDTQYF	TGCGCCAGCAGCTCGCAGCGGGGGGCCACAGATACGCAGTATTTT
.	once	TRBV7-2	TRBJ2-7	CASSSTGSLLEQYF	TGTGCCAGCAGCTCGACAGGATCCCTCCTCGAGCAGTACTTC
.	few	TRBV5-1	TRBJ1-2	CASSLGTGGNYGYTF	TGCGCCAGCAGCTTGGGGACGGGAGGCAACTATGGCTACACCTTC
.	.	TRBV10-3	TRBJ2-7	CASSYSTRYLTYEQYF	TGTGCCAGCAGTTACTCGACGAGGTACCTGACCTACGAGCAGTACTTC
TRBD1	.	TRBV5-6	TRBJ2-7	CASSSRDRGLEQYF	TGTGCCAGCAGCTCACGGGACAGGGGGCTCGAGCAGTACTTC
TRBD1	.	TRBV28	TRBJ1-6	CASSEGQGLYSPLHF	TGTGCCAGCAGTGAAGGACAGGGGCTATATTCACCCCTCCACTTT
.	few	TRBV14	TRBJ1-1	CASSQEGRGTEAFF	TGTGCCAGCAGCCAAGAGGGTCGGGGGACTGAAGCTTTCTTT
.	.	TRBV28	TRBJ2-2	CASSLLNTGELFF	TGTGCCAGCAGTCTTCTTAACACCGGGGAGCTGTTTTTT
TRBD1	.	TRBV5-1	TRBJ1-5	CASSLVGQGAGQPQHF	TGCGCCAGCAGCTTGGTGGGGCAGGGGGCGGGTCAGCCCCAGCATTTT
.	.	TRBV2	TRBJ1-1	CASSDSRSSNTEAFF	TGTGCCAGCAGTGATTCCAGGTCGTCTAACACTGAAGCTTTCTTT
TRBD1	.	TRBV6-1	TRBJ1-3	CATGTVLSGNTIYF	TGTGCCACGGGGACAGTCCTCTCTGGAAACACCATATATTTT
TRBD1	once	TRBV10-1	TRBJ1-6	CASSPDRNSPLHF	TGCGCCAGCAGCCCGGACAGGAATTCACCCCTCCACTTT
.	.	TRBV5-4	TRBJ1-2	CASRPRTLGGDGGYTF	TGTGCCAGCAGACCCCGGACGTTAGGGGGGGACGGTGGCTACACCTTC
.	.	TRBV7-9	TRBJ1-2	CASSSRGRRQGYTF	TGTGCCAGCAGCTCCCGCGGGCGTCGCCAGGGCTACACCTTC
TRBD2	.	TRBV11-1	TRBJ2-1	CASRTSVQRGGLYNEQFF	TGTGCCAGCAGAACCTCAGTACAGCGGGGGGGCTTGTACAATGAGCAGTTCTTC
TRBD2	.	TRBV30	TRBJ2-7	CAWSVAGGRIYEQYF	TGTGCCTGGAGTGTAGCGGGGGGCAGAATTTACGAGCAGTACTTC
.	few	TRBV2	TRBJ2-2	CASAKLGQHTGELFF	TGTGCCAGCGCGAAACTTGGACAGCACACCGGGGAGCTGTTTTTT
.	few	TRBV5-1	TRBJ2-7	CASSLSRSGEQYF	TGCGCCAGCAGCTTGTCACGTTCAGGCGAGCAGTACTTC
.	.	TRBV28	TRBJ2-7	CASSLYLTGPEQYF	TGTGCCAGCAGTTTATACCTCACAGGGCCCGAGCAGTACTTC
TRBD2	few	TRBV10-3	TRBJ2-3	CAISESQRGGPDTQYF	TGTGCCATCAGTGAGAGTCAGCGGGGGGGTCCAGATACGCAGTATTTT
TRBD1	few	TRBV5-6	TRBJ1-6	CASKDRAGSPLHF	TGTGCCAGCAAAGACAGGGCTGGTTCACCCCTCCACTTT
TRBD2	few	TRBV7-9	TRBJ2-5	CASSTHWTPGGETQYF	TGTGCCAGCAGCACCCACTGGACCCCGGGGGGAGAGACCCAGTACTTC
.	.	TRBV7-9	TRBJ1-1	CASSLSSSLQNTEAFF	TGTGCCAGCAGCTTATCATCTAGCTTACAAAACACTGAAGCTTTCTTT
.	.	TRBV12-5	TRBJ1-2	CASGPDTSYGYTF	TGTGCTAGTGGTCCGGACACTTCGTATGGCTACACCTTC
.	.	TRBV27	TRBJ2-1	CASSLRGGEQFF	TGTGCCAGCAGTTTACGTGGGGGGGAGCAGTTCTTC
.	.	TRBV9	TRBJ1-1	CASSVGPSGTEAFF	TGTGCCAGCAGCGTAGGTCCTTCGGGCACTGAAGCTTTCTTT
TRBD2	.	TRBV4-2	TRBJ2-5	CASSPEWGGQETQYF	TGTGCCAGCAGCCCCGAGTGGGGGGGCCAAGAGACCCAGTACTTC
.	once	TRBV5-4	TRBJ2-3	CASSLAVAADTQYF	TGTGCCAGCAGCTTGGCGGTAGCCGCAGATACGCAGTATTTT
TRBD2	once	TRBV28	TRBJ2-3	CASSYIPLAGATDTQYF	TGTGCCAGCAGCTACATTCCACTAGCGGGGGCCACAGATACGCAGTATTTT
TRBD2	.	TRBV10-3	TRBJ2-1	CAIRTSGGYNEQFF	TGTGCCATCAGGACTAGCGGGGGGTACAATGAGCAGTTCTTC
TRBD1	.	TRBV5-8	TRBJ2-5	CASSTGQQETQYF	TGTGCCAGCAGCACGGGACAGCAAGAGACCCAGTACTTC
.	few	TRBV18	TRBJ1-3	CASSLNQGSGNTIYF	TGTGCCAGCTCACTGAACCAGGGCTCTGGAAACACCATATATTTT
TRBD1	.	TRBV4-1	TRBJ1-6	CASSQLTGANSPLHF	TGCGCCAGCAGCCAACTAACAGGGGCCAATTCACCCCTCCACTTT
.	.	TRBV6-1	TRBJ1-2	CASTRGHQGNYGYTF	TGTGCCAGCACTAGGGGTCACCAAGGAAACTATGGCTACACCTTC
.	.	TRBV7-9	TRBJ2-3	CASSAAGSTDTQYF	TGTGCCAGCAGCGCAGCAGGAAGCACAGATACGCAGTATTTT